This TCR beta chain was profiled in a study of cytomegalovirus exposure and HLA in healthy donors. Whole-study findings and limits: V- and J-gene trimming in TCR beta was tied to a missense DCLRE1C variant by an analysis performed later.

With 4 bases clipped from V and 2 bases from J, the junction kept 7 bases outside the gene matches. In germline, CDR1 is KGHSH, CDR2 LQKENI. The CDR3 loop spans 16 amino acids. To note about this clone: As yet, its antigen is unknown.

60 Vbeta and 13 Jbeta primers were used in PCR. Generated by immunoSEQ multiplex PCR, the TCRdb table keeps only in-frame clones and is missing some. The sample gives 150,000 to 200,000 clones, roughly 80% of which show up once; 0.77% is in the top ten. The J gene is TRBJ2-3, the V gene TRBV18; 9 bases map to TRBD2. This receptor was obtained from a woman aged 18-29 years in good health and CMV-seronegative. What was sequenced was PBMCs. CDR3: CASSQNVAGATDTQYF. As DNA, the CDR3 is TGTGCCAGCTCACAGAACGTAGCGGGAGCCACAGATACGCAGTATTTT.